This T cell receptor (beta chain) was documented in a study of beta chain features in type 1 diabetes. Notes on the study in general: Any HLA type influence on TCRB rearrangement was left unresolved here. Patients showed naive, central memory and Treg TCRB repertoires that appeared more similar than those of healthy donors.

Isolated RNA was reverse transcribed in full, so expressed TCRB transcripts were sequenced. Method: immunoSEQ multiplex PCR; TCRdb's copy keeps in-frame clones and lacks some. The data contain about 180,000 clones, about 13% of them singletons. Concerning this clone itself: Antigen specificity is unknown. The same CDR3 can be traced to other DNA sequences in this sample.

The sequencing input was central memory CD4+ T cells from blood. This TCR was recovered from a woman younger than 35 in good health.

The CDR3 here is CASSSDRTDTQYF. CDR3 coding DNA: TGTGCCAGCAGCTCTGACAGGACAGATACGCAGTATTTT. V and J are TRBV7-7 and TRBJ2-3; D is possibly TRBD1 (6 bases). Trimming pared 4 bases from V and 3 bases from J, leaving 8 bases between. Germline V gene lookup returns CDR1 SSHAT and CDR2 FNYEAQ (reference sequence). CDR3 length: 13 amino acids.